The clone carrying this TCR beta chain has a count of ten or more. This sample was included in a study of regulatory T cells in long-lasting Graves disease. HTBI primers from iRepertoire and Arm-PCR of CDR3 regions yielded the TCR beta libraries. Using its own MiXCR run on the multiplex PCR reads, TCRdb lists one record per CDR3 protein. The table includes about 560,000 distinct CDR3 sequences, 15% to 20% detected once. CDR3 length equals 15 residues. Germline values: CDR1 SGHAT, CDR2 FQNNGV. Between the trimmed V and J ends, which lost 5 bases and 2 bases, there was a span of 13 bases. Time point indicated: newly diagnosed GD, antithyroid drugs for less than 3 months. The TCR library was made from RNA that had been extracted from PBMCs in TRIzol. These data were also reused for a study on T cells in Graves' hyperthyroidism and ophthalmopathy.

The rearrangement links TRBV11-2 to TRBJ2-1, with D possibly matching TRBD2 (6 bases). Here the sequenced sample was peripheral blood mononuclear cells (PBMCs), taken at new diagnosis, from a patient treated with antithyroid drugs. This clonotype was sampled from a man between 18 and 29 years old with Graves disease. DNA of the CDR3: TGTGCCAGCAGCCGGGACTTCCCAACCTACAATGAGCAGTTCTTC. As protein: CASSRDFPTYNEQFF.